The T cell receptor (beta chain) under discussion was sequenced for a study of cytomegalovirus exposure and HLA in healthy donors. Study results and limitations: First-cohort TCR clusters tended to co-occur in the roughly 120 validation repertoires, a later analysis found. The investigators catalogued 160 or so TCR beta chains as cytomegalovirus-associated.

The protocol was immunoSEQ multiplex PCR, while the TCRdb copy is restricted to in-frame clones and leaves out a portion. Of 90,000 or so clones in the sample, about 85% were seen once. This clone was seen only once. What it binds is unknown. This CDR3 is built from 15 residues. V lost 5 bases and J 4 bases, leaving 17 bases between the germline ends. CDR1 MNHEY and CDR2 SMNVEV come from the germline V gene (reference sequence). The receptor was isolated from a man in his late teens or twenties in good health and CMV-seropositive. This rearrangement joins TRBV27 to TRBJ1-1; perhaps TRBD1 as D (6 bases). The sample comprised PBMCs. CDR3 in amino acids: CASSRAGGGGTEAFF. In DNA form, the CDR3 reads TGTGCCAGCAGTCGGGCCGGGGGGGGCGGCACTGAAGCTTTCTTT.